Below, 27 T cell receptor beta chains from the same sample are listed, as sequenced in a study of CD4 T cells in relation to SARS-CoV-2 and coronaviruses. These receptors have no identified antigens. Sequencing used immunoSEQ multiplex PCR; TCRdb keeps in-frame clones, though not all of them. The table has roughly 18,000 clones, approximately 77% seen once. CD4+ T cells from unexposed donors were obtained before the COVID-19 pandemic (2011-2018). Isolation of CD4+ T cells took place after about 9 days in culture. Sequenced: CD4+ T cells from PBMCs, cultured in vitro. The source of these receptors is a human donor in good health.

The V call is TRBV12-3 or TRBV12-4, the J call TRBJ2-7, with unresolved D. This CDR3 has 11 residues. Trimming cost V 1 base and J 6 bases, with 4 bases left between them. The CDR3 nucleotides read TGTGCCAGCAGTTTAGGGGTCGAGCAGTACTTC. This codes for CASSLGVEQYF.

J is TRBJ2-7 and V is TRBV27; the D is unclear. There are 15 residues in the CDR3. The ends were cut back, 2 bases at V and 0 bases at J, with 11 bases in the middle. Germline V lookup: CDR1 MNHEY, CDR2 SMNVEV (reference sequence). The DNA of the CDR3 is TGTGCCAGCAGTTTAGCCGCAGGACCCTCCTACGAGCAGTACTTC. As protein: CASSLAAGPSYEQYF.

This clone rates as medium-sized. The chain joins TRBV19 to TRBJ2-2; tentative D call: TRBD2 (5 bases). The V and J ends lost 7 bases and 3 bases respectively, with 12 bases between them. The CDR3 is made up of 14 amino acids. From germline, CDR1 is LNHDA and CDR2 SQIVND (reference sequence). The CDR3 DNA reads TGTGCCAGTATAGGGCTAGCTCACACCGGGGAGCTGTTTTTT. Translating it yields CASIGLAHTGELFF.

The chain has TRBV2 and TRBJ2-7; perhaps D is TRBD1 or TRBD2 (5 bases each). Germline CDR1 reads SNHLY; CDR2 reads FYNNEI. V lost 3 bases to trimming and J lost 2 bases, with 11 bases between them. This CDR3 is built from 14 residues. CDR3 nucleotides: TGTGCCAGCAGTGAGTCCCAGGGAGCCTACGAGCAGTACTTC. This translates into CASSESQGAYEQYF.

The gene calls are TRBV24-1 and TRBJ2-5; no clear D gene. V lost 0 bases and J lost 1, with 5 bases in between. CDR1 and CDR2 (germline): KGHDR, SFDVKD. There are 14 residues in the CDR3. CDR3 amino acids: CATSDLSSQETQYF. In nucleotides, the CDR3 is TGTGCCACCAGTGATTTGTCCAGCCAAGAGACCCAGTACTTC.

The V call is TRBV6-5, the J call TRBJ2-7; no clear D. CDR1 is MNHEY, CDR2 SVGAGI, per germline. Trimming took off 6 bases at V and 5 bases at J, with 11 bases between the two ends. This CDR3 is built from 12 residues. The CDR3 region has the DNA TGTGCCAGCAGGGACCCCGTTAACGAGCAGTACTTC. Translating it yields CASRDPVNEQYF.

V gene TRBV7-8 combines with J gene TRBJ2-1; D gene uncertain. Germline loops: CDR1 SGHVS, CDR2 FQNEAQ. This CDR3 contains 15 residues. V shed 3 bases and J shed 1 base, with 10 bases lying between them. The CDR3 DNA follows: TGTGCCAGCAGCTTCGGGTCCTTTTCCTACAATGAGCAGTTCTTC. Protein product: CASSFGSFSYNEQFF. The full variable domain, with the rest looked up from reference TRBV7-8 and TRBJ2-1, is GAGVSQSPRYKVAKRGQDVALRCDPISGHVSLFWYQQALGQGPEFLTYFQNEAQLDKSGLPSDRFFAERPEGSVSTLKIQRTQQEDSAVYLCASSFGSFSYNEQFFGPGTRLTVL.

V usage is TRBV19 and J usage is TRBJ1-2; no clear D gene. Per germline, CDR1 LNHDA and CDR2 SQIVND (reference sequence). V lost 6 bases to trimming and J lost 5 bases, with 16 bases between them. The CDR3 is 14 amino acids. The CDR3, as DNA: TGTGCCAGTAGCTCCTCGGGGAAACATTATGGCTACACCTTC. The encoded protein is CASSSSGKHYGYTF.

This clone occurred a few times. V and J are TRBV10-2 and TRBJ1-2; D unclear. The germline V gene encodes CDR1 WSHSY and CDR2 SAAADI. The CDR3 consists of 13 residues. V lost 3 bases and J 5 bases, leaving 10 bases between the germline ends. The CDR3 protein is CASSDRTSYGYTF. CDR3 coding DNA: TGCGCCAGCAGTGACAGGACTAGTTATGGCTACACCTTC.

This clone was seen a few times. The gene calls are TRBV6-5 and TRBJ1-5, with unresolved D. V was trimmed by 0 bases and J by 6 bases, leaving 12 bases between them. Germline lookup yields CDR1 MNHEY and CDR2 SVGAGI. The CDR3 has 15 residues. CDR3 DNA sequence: TGTGCCAGCAGTTACTCGATGTCCGATCTTCAGCCCCAGCATTTT. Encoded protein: CASSYSMSDLQPQHF.

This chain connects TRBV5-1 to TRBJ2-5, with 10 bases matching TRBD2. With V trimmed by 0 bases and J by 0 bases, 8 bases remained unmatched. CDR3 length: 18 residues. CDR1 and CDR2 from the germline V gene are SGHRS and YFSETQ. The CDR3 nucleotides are TGCGCCAGCAGCTTGGGGACGCTAGCGGGAGACTACCAAGAGACCCAGTACTTC. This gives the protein CASSLGTLAGDYQETQYF. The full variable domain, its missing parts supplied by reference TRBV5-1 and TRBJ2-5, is KAGVTQTPRYLIKTRGQQVTLSCSPISGHRSVSWYQQTPGQGLQFLFEYFSETQRNKGNFPGRFSGRQFSNSRSEMNVSTLELGDSALYLCASSLGTLAGDYQETQYFGPGTRLLVL.

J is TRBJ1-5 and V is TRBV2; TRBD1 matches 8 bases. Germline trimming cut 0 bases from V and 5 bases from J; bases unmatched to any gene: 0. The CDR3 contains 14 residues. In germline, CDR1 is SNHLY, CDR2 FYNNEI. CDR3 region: CASSEATGDQPQHF. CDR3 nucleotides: TGTGCCAGCAGTGAAGCGACAGGGGATCAGCCCCAGCATTTT.

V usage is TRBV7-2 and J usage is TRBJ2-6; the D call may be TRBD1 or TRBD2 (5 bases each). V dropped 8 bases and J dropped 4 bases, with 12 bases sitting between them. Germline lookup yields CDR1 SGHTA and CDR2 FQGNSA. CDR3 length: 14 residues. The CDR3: CASGTPAGANVLTF. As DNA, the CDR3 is TGTGCCAGCGGGACGCCCGCCGGGGCCAACGTCCTGACTTTC.

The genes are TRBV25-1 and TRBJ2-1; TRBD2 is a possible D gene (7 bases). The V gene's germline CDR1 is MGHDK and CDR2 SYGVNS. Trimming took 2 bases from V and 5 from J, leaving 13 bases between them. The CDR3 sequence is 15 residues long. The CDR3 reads CASSEPGEGHNEQFF. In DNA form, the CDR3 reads TGTGCCAGCAGTGAACCAGGGGAGGGTCACAATGAGCAGTTCTTC.

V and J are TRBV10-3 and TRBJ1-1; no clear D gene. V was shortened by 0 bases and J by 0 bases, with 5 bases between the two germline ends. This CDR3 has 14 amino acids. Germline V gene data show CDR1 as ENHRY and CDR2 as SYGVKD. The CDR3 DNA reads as TGTGCCATCAGTGAGTCAGCAGTGAACACTGAAGCTTTCTTT. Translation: CAISESAVNTEAFF.

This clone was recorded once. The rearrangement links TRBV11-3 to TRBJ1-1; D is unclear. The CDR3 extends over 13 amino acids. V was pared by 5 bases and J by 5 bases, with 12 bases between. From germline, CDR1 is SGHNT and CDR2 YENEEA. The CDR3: CASSSQGRTEAFF. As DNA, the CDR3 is TGTGCCAGCAGCAGTCAAGGGAGAACTGAAGCTTTCTTT.

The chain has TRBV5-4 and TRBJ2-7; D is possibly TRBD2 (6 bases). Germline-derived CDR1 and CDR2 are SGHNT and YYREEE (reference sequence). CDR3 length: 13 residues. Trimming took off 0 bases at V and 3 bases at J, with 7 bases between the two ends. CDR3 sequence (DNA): TGTGCCAGCAGCTTGGAGGGAGGCTACGAGCAGTACTTC. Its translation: CASSLEGGYEQYF.

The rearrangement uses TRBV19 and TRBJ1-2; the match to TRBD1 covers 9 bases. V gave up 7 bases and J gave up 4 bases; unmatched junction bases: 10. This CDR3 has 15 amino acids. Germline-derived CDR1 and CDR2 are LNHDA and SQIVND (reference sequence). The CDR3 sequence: CASTLGDREFYGYTF. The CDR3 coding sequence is TGTGCCAGTACCTTAGGGGACAGGGAATTCTATGGCTACACCTTC.

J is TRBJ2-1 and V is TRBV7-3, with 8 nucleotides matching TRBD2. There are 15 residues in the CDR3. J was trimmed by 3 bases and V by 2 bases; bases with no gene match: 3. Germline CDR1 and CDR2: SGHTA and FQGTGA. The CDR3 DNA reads TGTGCCAGCAGCTTACTAGCGGGTGACTACAATGAGCAGTTCTTC. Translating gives CASSLLAGDYNEQFF. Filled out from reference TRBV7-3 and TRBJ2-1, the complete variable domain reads GAGVSQTPSNKVTEKGKYVELRCDPISGHTALYWYRQSLGQGPEFLIYFQGTGAADDSGLPNDRFFAVRPEGSVSTLKIQRTERGDSAVYLCASSLLAGDYNEQFFGPGTRLTVL.

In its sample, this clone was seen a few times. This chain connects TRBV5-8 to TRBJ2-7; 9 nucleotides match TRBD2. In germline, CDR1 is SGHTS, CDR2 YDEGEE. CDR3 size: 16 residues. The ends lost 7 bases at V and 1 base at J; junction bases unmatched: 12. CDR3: CASLPLLTSGSYEQYF. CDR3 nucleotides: TGTGCCAGCTTACCTCTCCTCACTAGCGGGTCCTACGAGCAGTACTTC.

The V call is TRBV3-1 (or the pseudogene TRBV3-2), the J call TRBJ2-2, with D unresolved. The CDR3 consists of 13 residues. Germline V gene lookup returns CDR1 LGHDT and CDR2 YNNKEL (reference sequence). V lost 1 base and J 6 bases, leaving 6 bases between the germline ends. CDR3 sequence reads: CASSQGTPGELFF. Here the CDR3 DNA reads TGTGCCAGCAGCCAAGGGACCCCCGGGGAGCTGTTTTTT.

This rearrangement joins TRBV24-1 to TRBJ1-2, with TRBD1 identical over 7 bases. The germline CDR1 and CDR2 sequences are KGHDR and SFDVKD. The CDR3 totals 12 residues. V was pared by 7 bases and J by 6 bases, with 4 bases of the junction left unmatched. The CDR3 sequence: CATRDDRDGYTF. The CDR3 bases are TGTGCCACCAGGGACGACAGGGATGGCTACACCTTC.

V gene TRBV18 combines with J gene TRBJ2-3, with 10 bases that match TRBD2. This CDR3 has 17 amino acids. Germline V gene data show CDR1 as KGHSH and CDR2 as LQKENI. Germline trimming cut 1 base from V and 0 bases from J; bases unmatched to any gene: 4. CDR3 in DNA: TGTGCCAGCTCACCACAACTAGCGGGGTCCAGCACAGATACGCAGTATTTT. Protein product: CASSPQLAGSSTDTQYF.

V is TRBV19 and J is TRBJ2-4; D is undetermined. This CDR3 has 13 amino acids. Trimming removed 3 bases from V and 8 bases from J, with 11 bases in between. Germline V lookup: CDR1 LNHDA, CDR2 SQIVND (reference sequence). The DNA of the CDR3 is TGTGCCAGTAGTATTCTTAAGGGTTACATTCAGTACTTC. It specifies CASSILKGYIQYF.

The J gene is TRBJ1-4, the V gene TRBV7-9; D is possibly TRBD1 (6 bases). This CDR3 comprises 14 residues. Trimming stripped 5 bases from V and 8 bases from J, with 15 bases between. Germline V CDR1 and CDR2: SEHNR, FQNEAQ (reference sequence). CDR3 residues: CASSPLGGNEKLFF. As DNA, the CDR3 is TGTGCCAGCAGCCCGCTGGGGGGCAACGAAAAACTGTTTTTT.

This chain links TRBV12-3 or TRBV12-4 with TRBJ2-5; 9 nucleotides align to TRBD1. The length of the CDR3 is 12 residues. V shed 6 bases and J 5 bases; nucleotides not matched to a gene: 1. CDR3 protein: CASSGTGETQYF. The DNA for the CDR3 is TGTGCCAGCAGCGGGACAGGGGAGACCCAGTACTTC.

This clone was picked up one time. DNA for the CDR3: TGTGCCAGCAGCCCCGCCCACCGTTCCAATGAGCAGTTCTTC. It encodes CASSPAHRSNEQFF. The genes are TRBV11-1 and TRBJ2-1; D remains ambiguous. The CDR3 covers 14 residues. The germline V and J ends were trimmed by 5 bases and 6 bases, with 14 bases remaining between them. CDR1 and CDR2 from the germline V gene are SGHAT and FQDESV (reference sequence).